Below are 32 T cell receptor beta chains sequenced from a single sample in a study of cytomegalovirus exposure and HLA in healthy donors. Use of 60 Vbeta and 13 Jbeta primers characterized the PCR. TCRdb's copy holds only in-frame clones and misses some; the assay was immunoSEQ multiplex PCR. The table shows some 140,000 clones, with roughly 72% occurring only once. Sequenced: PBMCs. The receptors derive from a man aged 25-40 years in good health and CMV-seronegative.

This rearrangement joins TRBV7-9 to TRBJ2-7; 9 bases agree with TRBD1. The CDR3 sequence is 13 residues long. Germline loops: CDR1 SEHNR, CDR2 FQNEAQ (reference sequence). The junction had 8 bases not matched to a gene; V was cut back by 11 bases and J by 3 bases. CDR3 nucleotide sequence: TGTGCCGGCGGCCGGGACAGGGTCTACGAGCAGTACTTC. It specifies CAGGRDRVYEQYF.

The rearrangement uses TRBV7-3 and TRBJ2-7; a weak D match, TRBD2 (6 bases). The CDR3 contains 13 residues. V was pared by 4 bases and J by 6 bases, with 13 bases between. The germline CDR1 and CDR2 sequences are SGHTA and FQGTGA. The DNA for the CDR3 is TGTGCCAGCAGCTCCACTAGCCTTTCCGAGCAGTACTTC. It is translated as CASSSTSLSEQYF.

CDR3 sequence: CASSLTGFSSPLHF. The CDR3 DNA reads TGCGCCAGCAGCTTAACAGGTTTTTCCTCACCCCTCCACTTT. The V call is TRBV5-1, the J call TRBJ1-6; D may be TRBD1 (5 bases). This CDR3 comprises 14 residues. Trimming left V 2 bases short and J 10 bases short, with 13 bases between. The germline CDR1 and CDR2 sequences are SGHRS and YFSETQ.

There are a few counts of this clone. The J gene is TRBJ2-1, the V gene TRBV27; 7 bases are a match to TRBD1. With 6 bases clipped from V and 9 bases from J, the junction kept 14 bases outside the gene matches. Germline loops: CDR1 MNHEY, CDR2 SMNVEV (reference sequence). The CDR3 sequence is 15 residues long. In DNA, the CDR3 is TGTGCCAGCAGAACAGGGGAAAGGGGATACGGTGAGCAGTTCTTC. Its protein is CASRTGERGYGEQFF.

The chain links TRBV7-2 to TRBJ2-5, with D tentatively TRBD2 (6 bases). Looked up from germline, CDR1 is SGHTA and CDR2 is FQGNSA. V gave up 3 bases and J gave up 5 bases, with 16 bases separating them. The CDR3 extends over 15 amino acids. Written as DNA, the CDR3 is TGTGCCAGCAGCTTTGACTCGGGGGAAGCGGAGACCCAGTACTTC. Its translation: CASSFDSGEAETQYF.

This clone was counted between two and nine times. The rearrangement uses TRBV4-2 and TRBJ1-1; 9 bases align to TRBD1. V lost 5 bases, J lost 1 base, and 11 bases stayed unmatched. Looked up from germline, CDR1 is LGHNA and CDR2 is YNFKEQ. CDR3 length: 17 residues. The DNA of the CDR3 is TGTGCCAGCAGCTCAAGTCCCGGGACAGGGACGAACACTGAAGCTTTCTTT. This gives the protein CASSSSPGTGTNTEAFF.

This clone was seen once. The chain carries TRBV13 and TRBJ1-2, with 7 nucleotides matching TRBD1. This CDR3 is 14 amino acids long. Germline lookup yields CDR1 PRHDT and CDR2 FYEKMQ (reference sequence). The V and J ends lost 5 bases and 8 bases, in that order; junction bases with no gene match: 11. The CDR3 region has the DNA TGTGCCAGCAGCCCCCGAGGGGGCAGGGGCGGCTACACCTTC. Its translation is CASSPRGGRGGYTF.

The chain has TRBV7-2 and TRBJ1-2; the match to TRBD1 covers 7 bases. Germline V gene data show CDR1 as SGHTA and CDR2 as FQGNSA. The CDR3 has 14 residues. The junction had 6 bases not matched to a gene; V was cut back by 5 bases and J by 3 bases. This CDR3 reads CASSPGGVHYGYTF. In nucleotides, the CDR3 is TGTGCCAGCAGCCCAGGGGGAGTACACTATGGCTACACCTTC.

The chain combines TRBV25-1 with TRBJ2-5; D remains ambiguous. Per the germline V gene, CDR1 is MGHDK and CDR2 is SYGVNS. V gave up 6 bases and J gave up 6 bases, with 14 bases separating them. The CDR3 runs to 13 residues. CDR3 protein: CASRVDTSQTQYF. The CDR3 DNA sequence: TGTGCCAGCAGGGTAGACACCTCCCAGACCCAGTACTTC.

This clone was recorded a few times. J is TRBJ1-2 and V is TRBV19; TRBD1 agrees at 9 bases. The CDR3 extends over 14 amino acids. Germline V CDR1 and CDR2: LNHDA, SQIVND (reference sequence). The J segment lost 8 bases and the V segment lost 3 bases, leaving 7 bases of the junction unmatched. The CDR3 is CASSIGTGLVGYTF. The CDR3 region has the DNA TGTGCCAGTAGTATTGGGACAGGGCTAGTAGGCTACACCTTC.

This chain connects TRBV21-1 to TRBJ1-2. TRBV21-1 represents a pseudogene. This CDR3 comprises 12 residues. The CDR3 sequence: CASSKARGGYTF. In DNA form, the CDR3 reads TGTGCCAGCAGCAAAGCCCGGGGTGGCTACACCTTC.

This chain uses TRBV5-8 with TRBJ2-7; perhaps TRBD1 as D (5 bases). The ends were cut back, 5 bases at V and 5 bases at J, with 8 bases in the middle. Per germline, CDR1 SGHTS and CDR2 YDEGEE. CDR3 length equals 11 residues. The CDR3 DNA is TGTGCCAGCAGAGGGGAACACGAGCAGTACTTC. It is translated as CASRGEHEQYF.

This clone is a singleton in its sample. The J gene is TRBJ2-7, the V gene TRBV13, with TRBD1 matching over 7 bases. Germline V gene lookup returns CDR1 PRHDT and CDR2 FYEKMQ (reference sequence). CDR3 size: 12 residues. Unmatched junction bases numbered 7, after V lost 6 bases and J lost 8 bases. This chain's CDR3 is CASSDRAIQQYF. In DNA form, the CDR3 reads TGTGCCAGCAGTGACAGGGCGATCCAGCAGTACTTC.

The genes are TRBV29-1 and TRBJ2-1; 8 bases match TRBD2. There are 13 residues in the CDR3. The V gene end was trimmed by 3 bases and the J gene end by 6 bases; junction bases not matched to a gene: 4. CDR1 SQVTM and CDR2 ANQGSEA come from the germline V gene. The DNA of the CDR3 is TGCAGCGTTGACGTGGCGGGGGGCAATGAGCAGTTCTTC. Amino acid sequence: CSVDVAGGNEQFF.

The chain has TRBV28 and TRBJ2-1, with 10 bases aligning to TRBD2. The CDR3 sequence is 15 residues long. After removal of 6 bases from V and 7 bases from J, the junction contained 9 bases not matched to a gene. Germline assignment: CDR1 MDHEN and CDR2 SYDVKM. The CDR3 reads CASRSSGGARNEQFF. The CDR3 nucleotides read TGTGCCAGCAGATCGAGCGGGGGGGCAAGGAATGAGCAGTTCTTC.

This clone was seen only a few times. The CDR3 nucleotides are TGTGCCAGCAGTGAAGGCAGGGTAAATGGCTACACCTTC. It specifies CASSEGRVNGYTF. The chain uses TRBV2 and TRBJ1-2; a possible D gene is TRBD1 (5 bases). CDR3 length: 13 amino acids. Germline CDR1 reads SNHLY; CDR2 reads FYNNEI. V dropped 1 base and J dropped 6 bases, with 9 bases sitting between them.

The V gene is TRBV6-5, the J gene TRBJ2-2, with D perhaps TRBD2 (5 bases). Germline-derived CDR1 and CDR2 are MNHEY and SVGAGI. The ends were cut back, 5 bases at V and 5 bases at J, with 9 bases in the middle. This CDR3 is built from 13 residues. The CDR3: CASSGRGTGELFF. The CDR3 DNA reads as TGTGCCAGCAGTGGGAGAGGAACCGGGGAGCTGTTTTTT.

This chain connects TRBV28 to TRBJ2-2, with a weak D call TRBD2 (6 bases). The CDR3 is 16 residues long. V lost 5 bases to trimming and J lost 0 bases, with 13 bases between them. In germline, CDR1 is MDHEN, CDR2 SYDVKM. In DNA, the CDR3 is TGTGCCAGCAGTGCCCGACTAGAGGCGAACACCGGGGAGCTGTTTTTT. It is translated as CASSARLEANTGELFF.

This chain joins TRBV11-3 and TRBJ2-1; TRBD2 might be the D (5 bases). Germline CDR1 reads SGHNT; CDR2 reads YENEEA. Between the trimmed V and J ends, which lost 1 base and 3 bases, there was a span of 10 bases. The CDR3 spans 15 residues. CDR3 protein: CASSLGGADYNEQFF. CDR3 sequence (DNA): TGTGCCAGCAGCTTAGGCGGAGCGGACTACAATGAGCAGTTCTTC. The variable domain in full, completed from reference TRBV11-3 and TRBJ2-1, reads EAGVVQSPRYKIIEKKQPVAFWCNPISGHNTLYWYLQNLGQGPELLIRYENEEAVDDSQLPKDRFSAERLKGVDSTLKIQPAELGDSAVYLCASSLGGADYNEQFFGPGTRLTVL.

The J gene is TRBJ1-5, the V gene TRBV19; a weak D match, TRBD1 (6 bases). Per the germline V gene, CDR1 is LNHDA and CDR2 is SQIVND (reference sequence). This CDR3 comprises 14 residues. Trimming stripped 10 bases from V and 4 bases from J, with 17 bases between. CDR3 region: CATRGGGLNQPQHF. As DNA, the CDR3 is TGTGCCACCCGGGGCGGGGGCCTGAATCAGCCCCAGCATTTT.

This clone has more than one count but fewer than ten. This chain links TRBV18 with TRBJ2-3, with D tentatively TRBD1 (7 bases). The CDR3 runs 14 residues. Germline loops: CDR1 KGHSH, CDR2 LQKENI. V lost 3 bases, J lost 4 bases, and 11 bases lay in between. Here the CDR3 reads CASSPGRGADTQYF. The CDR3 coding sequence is TGTGCCAGCTCACCGGGCAGGGGGGCAGATACGCAGTATTTT.

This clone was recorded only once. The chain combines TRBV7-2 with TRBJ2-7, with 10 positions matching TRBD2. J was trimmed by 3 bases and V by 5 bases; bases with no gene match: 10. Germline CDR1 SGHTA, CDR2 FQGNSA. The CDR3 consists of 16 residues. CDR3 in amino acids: CASSPPSGGYVYEQYF. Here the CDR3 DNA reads TGTGCCAGCAGCCCGCCTAGCGGGGGTTATGTCTACGAGCAGTACTTC.

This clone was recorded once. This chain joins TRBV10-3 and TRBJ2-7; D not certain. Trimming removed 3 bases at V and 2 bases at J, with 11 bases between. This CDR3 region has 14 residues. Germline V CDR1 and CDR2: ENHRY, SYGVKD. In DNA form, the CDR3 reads TGTGCCATCAGTGACCCCCAGAAAACCTACGAGCAGTACTTC. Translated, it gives CAISDPQKTYEQYF.

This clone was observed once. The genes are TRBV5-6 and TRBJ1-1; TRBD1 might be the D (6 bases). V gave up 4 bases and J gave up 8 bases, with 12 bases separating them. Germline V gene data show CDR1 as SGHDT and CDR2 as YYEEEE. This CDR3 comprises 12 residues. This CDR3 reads CASSHGGPEAFF. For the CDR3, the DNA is TGTGCCAGCAGCCACGGGGGGCCCGAAGCTTTCTTT.

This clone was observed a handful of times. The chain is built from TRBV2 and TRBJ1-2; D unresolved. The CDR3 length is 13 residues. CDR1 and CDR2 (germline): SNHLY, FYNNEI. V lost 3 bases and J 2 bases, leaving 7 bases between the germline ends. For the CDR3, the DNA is TGTGCCAGCAGTGAGGCCGCAAACTATGGCTACACCTTC. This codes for CASSEAANYGYTF.

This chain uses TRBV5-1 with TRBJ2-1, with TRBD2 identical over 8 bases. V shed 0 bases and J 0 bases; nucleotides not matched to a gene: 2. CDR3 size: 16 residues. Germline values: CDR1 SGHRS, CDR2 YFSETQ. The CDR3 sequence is CASSLAGGSSYNEQFF. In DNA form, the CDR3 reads TGCGCCAGCAGCTTGGCGGGGGGGAGCTCCTACAATGAGCAGTTCTTC.

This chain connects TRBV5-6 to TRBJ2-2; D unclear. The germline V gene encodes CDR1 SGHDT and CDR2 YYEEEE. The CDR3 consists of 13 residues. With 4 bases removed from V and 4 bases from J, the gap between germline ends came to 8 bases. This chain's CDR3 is CASSVSGTGELFF. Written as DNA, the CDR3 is TGTGCCAGCAGCGTATCAGGCACCGGGGAGCTGTTTTTT. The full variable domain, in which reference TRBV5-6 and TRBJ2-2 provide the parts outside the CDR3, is DAGVTQSPTHLIKTRGQQVTLRCSPKSGHDTVSWYQQALGQGPQFIFQYYEEEERQRGNFPDRFSGHQFPNYSSELNVNALLLGDSALYLCASSVSGTGELFFGEGSRLTVL.

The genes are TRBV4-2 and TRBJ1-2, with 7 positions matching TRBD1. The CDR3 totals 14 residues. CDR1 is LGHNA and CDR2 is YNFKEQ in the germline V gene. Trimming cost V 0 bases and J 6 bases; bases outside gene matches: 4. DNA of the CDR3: TGTGCCAGCAGCCAAGAGACAGGGATGAATGGCTACACCTTC. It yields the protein CASSQETGMNGYTF.

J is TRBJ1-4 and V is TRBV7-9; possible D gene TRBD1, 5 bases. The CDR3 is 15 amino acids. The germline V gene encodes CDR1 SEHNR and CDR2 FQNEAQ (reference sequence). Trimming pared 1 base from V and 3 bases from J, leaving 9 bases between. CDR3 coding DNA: TGTGCCAGCAGCTTAGACAGGAATGCTAATGAAAAACTGTTTTTT. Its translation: CASSLDRNANEKLFF. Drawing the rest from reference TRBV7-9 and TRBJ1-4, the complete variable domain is DTGVSQNPRHKITKRGQNVTFRCDPISEHNRLYWYRQTLGQGPEFLTYFQNEAQLEKSRLLSDRFSAERPKGSFSTLEIQRTEQGDSAMYLCASSLDRNANEKLFFGSGTQLSVL.

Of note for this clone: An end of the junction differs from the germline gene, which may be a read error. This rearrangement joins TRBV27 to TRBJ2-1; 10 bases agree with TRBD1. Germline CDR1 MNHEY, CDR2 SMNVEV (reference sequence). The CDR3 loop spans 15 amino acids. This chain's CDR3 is CASTLGTGAYNEQFF. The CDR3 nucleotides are TGTGCCAGCACTTTAGGGACAGGGGCCTACAATGAGCAGTTCTTC.

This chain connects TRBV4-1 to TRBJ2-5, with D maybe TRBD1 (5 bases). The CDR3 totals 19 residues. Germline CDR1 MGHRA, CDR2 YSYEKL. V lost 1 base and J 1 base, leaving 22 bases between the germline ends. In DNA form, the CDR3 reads TGCGCCAGCAGCCAAGTCCTGGTTCGGGTCCAGGGTTTCCAAGAGACCCAGTACTTC. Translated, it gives CASSQVLVRVQGFQETQYF.

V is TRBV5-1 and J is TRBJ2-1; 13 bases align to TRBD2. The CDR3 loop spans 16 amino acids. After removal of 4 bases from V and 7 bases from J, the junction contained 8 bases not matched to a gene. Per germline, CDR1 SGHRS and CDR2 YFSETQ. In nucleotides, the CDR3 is TGCGCCAGCAGCGGCACCGGGACTAGCGGGGCAAATGAGCAGTTCTTC. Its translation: CASSGTGTSGANEQFF.